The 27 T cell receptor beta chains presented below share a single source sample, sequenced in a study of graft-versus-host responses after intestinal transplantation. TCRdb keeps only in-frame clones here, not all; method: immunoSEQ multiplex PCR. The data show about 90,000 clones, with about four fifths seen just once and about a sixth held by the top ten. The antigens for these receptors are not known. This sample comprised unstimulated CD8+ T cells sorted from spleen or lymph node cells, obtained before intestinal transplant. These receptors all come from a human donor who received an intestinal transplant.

CDR3 bases: TGTGCCAGCAGCATTACAGACGACTATGGCTACACCTTC. Translating gives CASSITDDYGYTF. V is TRBV6-5 and J is TRBJ1-2; D unresolved. Germline CDR1 is MNHEY and CDR2 is SVGAGI. Trimming stripped 6 bases from V and 3 bases from J, with 11 bases between. The CDR3 is 13 residues long.

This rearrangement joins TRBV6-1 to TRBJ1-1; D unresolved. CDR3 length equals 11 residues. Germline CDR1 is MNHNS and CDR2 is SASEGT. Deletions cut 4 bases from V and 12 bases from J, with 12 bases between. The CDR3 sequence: CASSGREGTFF. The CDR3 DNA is TGTGCCAGCAGTGGCCGGGAGGGAACTTTCTTT.

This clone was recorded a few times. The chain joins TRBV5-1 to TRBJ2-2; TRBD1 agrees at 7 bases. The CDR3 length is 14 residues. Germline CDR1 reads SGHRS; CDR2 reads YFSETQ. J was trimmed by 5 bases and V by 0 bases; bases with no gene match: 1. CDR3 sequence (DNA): TGCGCCAGCAGCTTGGCAGGGGGAACCGGGGAGCTGTTTTTT. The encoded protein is CASSLAGGTGELFF.

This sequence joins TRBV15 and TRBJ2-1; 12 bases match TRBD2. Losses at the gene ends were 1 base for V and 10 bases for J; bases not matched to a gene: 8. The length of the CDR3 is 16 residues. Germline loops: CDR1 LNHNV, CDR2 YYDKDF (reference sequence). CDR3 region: CATSRGASGRAGEQFF. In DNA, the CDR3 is TGTGCCACCAGCAGAGGGGCTAGCGGGAGGGCCGGGGAGCAGTTCTTC. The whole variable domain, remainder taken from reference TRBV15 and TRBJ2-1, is DAMVIQNPRYQVTQFGKPVTLSCSQTLNHNVMYWYQQKSSQAPKLLFHYYDKDFNNEADTPDNFQSRRPNTSFCFLDIRSPGLGDTAMYLCATSRGASGRAGEQFFGPGTRLTVL.

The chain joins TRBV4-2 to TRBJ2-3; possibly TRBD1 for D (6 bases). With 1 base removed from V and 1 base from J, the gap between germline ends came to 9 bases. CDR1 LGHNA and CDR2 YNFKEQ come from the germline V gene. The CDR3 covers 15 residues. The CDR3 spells CASSQVEGGTDTQYF. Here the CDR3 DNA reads TGTGCCAGCAGCCAAGTTGAGGGGGGCACAGATACGCAGTATTTT.

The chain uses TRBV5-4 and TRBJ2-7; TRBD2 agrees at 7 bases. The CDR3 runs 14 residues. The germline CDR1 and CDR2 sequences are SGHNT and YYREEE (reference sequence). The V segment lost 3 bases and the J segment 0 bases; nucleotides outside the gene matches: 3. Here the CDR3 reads CASSSSGSSYEQYF. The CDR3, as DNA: TGTGCCAGCAGCTCTAGCGGTAGCTCCTACGAGCAGTACTTC.

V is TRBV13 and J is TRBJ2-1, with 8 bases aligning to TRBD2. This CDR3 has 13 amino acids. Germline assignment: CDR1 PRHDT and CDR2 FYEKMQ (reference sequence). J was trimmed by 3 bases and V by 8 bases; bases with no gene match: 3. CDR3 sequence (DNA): TGTGCCAGCGGGACTAGTTACTACAATGAGCAGTTCTTC. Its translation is CASGTSYYNEQFF.

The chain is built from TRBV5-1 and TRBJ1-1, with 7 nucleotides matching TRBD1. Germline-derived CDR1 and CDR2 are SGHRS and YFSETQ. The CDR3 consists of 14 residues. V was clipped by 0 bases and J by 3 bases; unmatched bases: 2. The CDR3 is CASSLDRGYTEAFF. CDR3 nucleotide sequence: TGCGCCAGCAGCTTGGACAGGGGATACACTGAAGCTTTCTTT.

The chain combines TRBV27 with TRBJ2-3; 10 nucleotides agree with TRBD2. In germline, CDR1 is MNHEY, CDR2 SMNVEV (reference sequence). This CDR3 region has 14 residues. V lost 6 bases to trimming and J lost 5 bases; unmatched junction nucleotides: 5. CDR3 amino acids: CASRTRLAGDTQYF. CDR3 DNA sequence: TGTGCCAGCAGGACCCGACTAGCGGGAGATACGCAGTATTTT.

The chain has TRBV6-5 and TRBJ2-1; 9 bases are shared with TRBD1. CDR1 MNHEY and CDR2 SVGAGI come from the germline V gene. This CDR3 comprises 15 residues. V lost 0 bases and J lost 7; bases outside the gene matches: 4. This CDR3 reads CASSYSQGALNEQFF. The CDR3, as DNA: TGTGCCAGCAGTTACTCACAGGGGGCATTAAATGAGCAGTTCTTC.

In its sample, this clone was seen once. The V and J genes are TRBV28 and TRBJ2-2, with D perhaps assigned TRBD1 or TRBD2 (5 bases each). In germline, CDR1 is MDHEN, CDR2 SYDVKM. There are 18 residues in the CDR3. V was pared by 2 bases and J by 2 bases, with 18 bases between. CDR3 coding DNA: TGTGCCAGCAGTTTACGGCCTAGAGGGGACGAAAACACCGGGGAGCTGTTTTTT. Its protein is CASSLRPRGDENTGELFF.

The CDR3 nucleotides are TGCGCCAGCAGCTTGGCTTATGGAGGGACAGCAAGGCCCTACGAGCAGTACTTC. Its protein product is CASSLAYGGTARPYEQYF. The V and J genes are TRBV5-1 and TRBJ2-7; D is perhaps TRBD1 (7 bases). CDR3 size: 18 residues. The V end lost 0 bases, the J end lost 2 bases, and 21 bases lay between the germline ends. Germline V gives CDR1 SGHRS, CDR2 YFSETQ.

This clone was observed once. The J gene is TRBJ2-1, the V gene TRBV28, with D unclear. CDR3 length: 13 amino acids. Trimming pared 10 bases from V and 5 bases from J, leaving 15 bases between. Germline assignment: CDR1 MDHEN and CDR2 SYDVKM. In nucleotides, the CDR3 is TGTGCCATCATCAACATGGGGAACAATGAGCAGTTCTTC. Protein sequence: CAIINMGNNEQFF. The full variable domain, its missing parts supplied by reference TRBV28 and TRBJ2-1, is DVKVTQSSRYLVKRTGEKVFLECVQDMDHENMFWYRQDPGLGLRLIYFSYDVKMKEKGDIPEGYSVSREKKERFSLILESASTNQTSMYLCAIINMGNNEQFFGPGTRLTVL.

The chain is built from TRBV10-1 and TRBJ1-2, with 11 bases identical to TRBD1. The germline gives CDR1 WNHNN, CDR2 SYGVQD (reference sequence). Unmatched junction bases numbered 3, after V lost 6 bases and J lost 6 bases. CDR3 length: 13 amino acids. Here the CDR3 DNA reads TGCGCCAGCAGGGACAGGGGGCGCAATGGCTACACCTTC. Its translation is CASRDRGRNGYTF.

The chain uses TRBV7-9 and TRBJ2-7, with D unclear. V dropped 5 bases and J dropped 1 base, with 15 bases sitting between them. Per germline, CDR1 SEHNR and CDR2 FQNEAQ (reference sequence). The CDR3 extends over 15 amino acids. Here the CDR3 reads CASSTSSPESYEQYF. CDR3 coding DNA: TGTGCCAGCAGCACATCGAGCCCGGAATCCTACGAGCAGTACTTC.

CDR3 coding DNA: TGTGCCAGCCTCCGGGGAGAGGATCCTAGCACAGATACGCAGTATTTT. This codes for CASLRGEDPSTDTQYF. The chain couples TRBV13 to TRBJ2-3; tentatively, D is TRBD2 (5 bases). CDR1 and CDR2 (germline): PRHDT, FYEKMQ (reference sequence). Trimming left V 8 bases short and J 0 bases short, with 18 bases between. This CDR3 is built from 16 residues. The full variable domain, completed using reference TRBV13 and TRBJ2-3, is AAGVIQSPRHLIKEKRETATLKCYPIPRHDTVYWYQQGPGQDPQFLISFYEKMQSDKGSIPDRFSAQQFSDYHSELNMSSLELGDSALYFCASLRGEDPSTDTQYFGPGTRLTVL.

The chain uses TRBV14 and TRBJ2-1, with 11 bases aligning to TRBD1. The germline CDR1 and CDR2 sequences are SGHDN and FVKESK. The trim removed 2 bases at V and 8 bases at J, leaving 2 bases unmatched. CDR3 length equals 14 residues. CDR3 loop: CASSQWDRGDEQFF. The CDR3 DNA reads TGTGCCAGCAGCCAATGGGACAGGGGGGATGAGCAGTTCTTC.

The CDR3 is CASSQALDRGPSYEQYF. In nucleotides, the CDR3 is TGCGCCAGCAGCCAAGCGCTCGACAGGGGGCCCTCCTACGAGCAGTACTTC. The V and J genes are TRBV5-1 and TRBJ2-7; 10 bases fit TRBD1. V shed 4 bases and J 0 bases; nucleotides not matched to a gene: 10. The germline CDR1 and CDR2 sequences are SGHRS and YFSETQ. This CDR3 comprises 17 residues.

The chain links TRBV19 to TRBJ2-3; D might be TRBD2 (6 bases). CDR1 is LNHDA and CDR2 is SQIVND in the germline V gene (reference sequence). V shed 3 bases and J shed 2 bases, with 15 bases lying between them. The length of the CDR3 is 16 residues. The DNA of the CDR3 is TGTGCCAGTAGTATTTGGGCTAGCGCGTACACAGATACGCAGTATTTT. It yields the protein CASSIWASAYTDTQYF. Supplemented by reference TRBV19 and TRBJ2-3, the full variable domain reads DGGITQSPKYLFRKEGQNVTLSCEQNLNHDAMYWYRQDPGQGLRLIYYSQIVNDFQKGDIAEGYSVSREKKESFPLTVTSAQKNPTAFYLCASSIWASAYTDTQYFGPGTRLTVL.

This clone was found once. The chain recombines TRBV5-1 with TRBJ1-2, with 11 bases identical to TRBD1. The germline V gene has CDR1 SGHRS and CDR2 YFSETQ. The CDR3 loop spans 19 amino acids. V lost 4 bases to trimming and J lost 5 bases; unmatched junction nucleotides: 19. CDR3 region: CASSLRRERTGGDAYGYTF. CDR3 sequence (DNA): TGCGCCAGCAGCCTCCGCAGGGAAAGGACAGGGGGCGACGCTTATGGCTACACCTTC. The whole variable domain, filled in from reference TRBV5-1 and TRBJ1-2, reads KAGVTQTPRYLIKTRGQQVTLSCSPISGHRSVSWYQQTPGQGLQFLFEYFSETQRNKGNFPGRFSGRQFSNSRSEMNVSTLELGDSALYLCASSLRRERTGGDAYGYTFGSGTRLTVV.

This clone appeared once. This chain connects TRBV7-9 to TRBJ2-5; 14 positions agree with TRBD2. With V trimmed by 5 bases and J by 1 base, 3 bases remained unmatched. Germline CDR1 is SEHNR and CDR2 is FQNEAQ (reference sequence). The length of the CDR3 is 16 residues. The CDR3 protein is CASSQGLAGVQETQYF. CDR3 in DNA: TGTGCCAGCAGCCAGGGACTAGCGGGGGTCCAAGAGACCCAGTACTTC.

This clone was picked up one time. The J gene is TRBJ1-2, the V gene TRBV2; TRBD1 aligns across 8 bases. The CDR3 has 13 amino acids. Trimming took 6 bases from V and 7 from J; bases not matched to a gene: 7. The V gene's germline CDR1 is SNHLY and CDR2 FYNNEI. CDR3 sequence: CASSDLRGLGYTF. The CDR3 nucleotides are TGTGCCAGCAGCGATCTCAGGGGGCTTGGCTACACCTTC.

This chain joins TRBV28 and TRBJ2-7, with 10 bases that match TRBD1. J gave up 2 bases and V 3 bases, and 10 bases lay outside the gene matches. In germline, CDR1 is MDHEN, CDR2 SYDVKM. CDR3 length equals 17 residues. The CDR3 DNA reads TGTGCCAGCAGTTTCCACTCTCCCGGGACAGGGGCCTACGAGCAGTACTTC. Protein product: CASSFHSPGTGAYEQYF.

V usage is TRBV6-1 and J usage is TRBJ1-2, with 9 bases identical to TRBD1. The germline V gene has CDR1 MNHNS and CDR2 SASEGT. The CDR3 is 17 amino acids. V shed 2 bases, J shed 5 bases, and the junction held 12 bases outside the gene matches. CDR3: CASSEWGTGPSGYGYTF. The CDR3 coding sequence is TGTGCCAGCAGTGAATGGGGGACAGGGCCTAGTGGGTATGGCTACACCTTC.

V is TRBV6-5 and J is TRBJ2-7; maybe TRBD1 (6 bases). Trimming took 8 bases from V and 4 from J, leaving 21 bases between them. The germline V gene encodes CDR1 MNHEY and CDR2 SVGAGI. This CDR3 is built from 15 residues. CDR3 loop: CASSVFHWGRYEQYF. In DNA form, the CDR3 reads TGTGCCAGCTCGGTCTTTCACTGGGGGCGATACGAGCAGTACTTC.

DNA for the CDR3: TGTGCCAGCAACCTCGGACAGGAATGGTTGAACACTGAAGCTTTCTTT. Amino acids: CASNLGQEWLNTEAFF. V usage is TRBV6-6 and J usage is TRBJ1-1, with 7 bases matching TRBD1. Germline V gene sequence: CDR1 MNHNY, CDR2 SVGAGI (reference sequence). This CDR3 is 16 amino acids long. Germline trimming cut 7 bases from V and 0 bases from J; bases unmatched to any gene: 11.

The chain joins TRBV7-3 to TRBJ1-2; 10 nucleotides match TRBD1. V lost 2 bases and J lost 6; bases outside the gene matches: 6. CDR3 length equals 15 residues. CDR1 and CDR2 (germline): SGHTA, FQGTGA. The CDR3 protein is CASSLGQGGLNGYTF. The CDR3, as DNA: TGTGCCAGCAGCTTAGGACAGGGGGGCCTGAATGGCTACACCTTC.